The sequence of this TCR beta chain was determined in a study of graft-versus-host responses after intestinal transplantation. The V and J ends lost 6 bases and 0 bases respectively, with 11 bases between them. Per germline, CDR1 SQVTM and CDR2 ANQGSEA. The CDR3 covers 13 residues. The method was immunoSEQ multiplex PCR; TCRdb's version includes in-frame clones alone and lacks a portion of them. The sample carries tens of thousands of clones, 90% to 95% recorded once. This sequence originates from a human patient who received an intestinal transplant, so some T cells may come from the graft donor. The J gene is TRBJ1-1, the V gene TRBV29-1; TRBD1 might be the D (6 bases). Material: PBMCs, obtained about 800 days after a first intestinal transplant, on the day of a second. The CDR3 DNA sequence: TGCAGCGTGCACAGGGACTTGAACACTGAAGCTTTCTTT. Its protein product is CSVHRDLNTEAFF.